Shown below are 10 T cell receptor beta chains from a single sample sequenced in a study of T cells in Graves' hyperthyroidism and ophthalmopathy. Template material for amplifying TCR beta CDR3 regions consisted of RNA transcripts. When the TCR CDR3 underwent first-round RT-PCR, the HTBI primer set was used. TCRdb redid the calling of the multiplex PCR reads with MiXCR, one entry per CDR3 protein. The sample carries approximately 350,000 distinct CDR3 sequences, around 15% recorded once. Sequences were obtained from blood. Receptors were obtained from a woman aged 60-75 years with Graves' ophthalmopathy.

CDR3 sequence: CSVRQGDYGYTF. CDR3 DNA: TGCAGCGTGCGACAGGGGGACTATGGCTACACCTTC. The V gene is TRBV29-1, the J gene TRBJ1-2, with TRBD1 matching over 9 bases. CDR3 size: 12 residues. Trimming removed 6 bases from V and 3 bases from J; junction bases left unmatched: 2. CDR1 is SQVTM, CDR2 ANQGSEA, per germline.

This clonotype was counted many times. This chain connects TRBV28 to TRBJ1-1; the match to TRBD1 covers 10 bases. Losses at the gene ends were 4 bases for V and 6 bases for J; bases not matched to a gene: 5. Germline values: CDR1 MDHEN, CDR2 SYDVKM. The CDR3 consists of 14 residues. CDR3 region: CASSYRDRGSEAFF. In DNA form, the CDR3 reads TGTGCCAGCAGTTACCGGGACAGGGGCTCTGAAGCTTTCTTT. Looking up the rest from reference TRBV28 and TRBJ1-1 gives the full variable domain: DVKVTQSSRYLVKRTGEKVFLECVQDMDHENMFWYRQDPGLGLRLIYFSYDVKMKEKGDIPEGYSVSREKKERFSLILESASTNQTSMYLCASSYRDRGSEAFFGQGTRLTVV.

The CDR3 region is CASSQHSLPYLNEQFF. CDR3 DNA: TGCGCCAGCAGCCAGCATAGCCTCCCTTACCTCAATGAGCAGTTCTTC. The chain carries TRBV4-1 and TRBJ2-1; the D is unclear. Per the germline V gene, CDR1 is MGHRA and CDR2 is YSYEKL. V was trimmed by 3 bases and J by 6 bases, leaving 18 bases between them. This CDR3 is 16 amino acids long.

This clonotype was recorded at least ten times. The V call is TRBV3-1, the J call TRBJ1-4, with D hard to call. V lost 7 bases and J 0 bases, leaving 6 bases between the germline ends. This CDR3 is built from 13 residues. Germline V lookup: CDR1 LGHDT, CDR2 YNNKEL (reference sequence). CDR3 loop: CASKIATNEKLFF. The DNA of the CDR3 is TGTGCCAGCAAGATTGCAACTAATGAAAAACTGTTTTTT.

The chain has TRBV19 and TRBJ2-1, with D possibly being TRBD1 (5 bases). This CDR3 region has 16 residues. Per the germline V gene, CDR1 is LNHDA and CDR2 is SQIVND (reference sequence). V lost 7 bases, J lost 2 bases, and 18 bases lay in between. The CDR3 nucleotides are TGTGCCAGTACCAATAGGGGTCTTGGCACCTACAATGAGCAGTTCTTC. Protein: CASTNRGLGTYNEQFF.

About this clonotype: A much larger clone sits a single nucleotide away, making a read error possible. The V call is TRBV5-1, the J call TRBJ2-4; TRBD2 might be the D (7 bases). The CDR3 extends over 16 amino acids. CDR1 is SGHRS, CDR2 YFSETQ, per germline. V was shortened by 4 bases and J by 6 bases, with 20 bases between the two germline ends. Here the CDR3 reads CASSALSGGGGNIQYF. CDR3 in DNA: TGCGCCAGCAGCGCCCTATCGGGAGGAGGGGGAAACATTCAGTACTTC.

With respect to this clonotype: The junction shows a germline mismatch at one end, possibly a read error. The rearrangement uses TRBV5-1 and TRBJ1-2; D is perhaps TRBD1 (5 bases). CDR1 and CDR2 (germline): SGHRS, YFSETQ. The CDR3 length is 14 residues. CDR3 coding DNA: TGTGCCAGCAGCCGCACGGGGCGGGACTATGGCTACACCTTC. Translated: CASSRTGRDYGYTF.

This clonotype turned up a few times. CDR3 sequence reads: CASSLTRNEKLFF. CDR3 DNA: TGTGCCAGCAGCCTCACCCGTAATGAAAAACTGTTTTTT. The chain combines TRBV28 with TRBJ1-4; D is unresolved. Trimming shortened V by 6 bases and J by 4 bases, and 9 bases separated the two germline ends. The CDR3 loop spans 13 amino acids. Germline loops: CDR1 MDHEN, CDR2 SYDVKM.

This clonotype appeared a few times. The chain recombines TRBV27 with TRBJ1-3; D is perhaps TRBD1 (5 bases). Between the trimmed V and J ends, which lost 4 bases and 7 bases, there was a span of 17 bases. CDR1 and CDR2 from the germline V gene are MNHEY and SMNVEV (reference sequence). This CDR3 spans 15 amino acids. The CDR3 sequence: CASSSITGVGNTIYF. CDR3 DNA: TGTGCCAGCAGTTCGATAACAGGCGTCGGTAACACCATATATTTT.

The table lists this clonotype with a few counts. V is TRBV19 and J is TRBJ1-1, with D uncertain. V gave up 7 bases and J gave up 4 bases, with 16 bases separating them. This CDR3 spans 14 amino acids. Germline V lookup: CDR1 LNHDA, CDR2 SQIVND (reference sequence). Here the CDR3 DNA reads TGTGCCAGTACTCTATGGGGTAGGAGCACTGAAGCTTTCTTT. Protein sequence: CASTLWGRSTEAFF.